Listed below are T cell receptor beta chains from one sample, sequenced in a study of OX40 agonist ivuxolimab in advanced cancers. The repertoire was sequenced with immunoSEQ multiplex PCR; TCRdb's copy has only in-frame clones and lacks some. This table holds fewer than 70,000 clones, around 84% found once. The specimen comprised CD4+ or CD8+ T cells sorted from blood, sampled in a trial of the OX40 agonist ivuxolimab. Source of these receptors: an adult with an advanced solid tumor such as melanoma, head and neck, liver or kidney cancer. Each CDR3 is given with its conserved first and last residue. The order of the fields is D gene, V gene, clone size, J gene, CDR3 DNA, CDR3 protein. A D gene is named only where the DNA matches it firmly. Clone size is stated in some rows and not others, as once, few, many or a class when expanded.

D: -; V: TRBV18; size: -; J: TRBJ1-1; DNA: TGTGCCAGCTCACCCAACATGAACACTGAAGCTTTCTTT; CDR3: CASSPNMNTEAFF
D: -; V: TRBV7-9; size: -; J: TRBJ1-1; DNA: TGTGCCAGCAGCTTTGATACAGATGAAGCTTTCTTT; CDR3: CASSFDTDEAFF
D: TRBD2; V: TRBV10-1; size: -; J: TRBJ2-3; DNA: TGCGCCAGCAGTGAGGGAGCGGGGGGGCCCCGTACGCAGTATTTT; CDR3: CASSEGAGGPRTQYF
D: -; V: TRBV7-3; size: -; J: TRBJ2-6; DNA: TGTGCCAGCAGCCTAATAGGGGCCAACGTCCTGACTTTC; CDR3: CASSLIGANVLTF
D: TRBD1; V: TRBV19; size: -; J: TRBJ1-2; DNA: TGTGCCACCAACGGGGACAGGGTGGACTATGGCTACACCTTC; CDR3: CATNGDRVDYGYTF
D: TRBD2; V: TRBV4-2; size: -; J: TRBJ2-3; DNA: TGTGCCAGCAGCCAACTGACTAGCGGGATTAAAAAAGATACGCAGTATTTT; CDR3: CASSQLTSGIKKDTQYF
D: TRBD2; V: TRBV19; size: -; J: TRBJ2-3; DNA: TGTGCCAGTAGCCCTACTCCTTCCGGGGGGATCACAGATACGCAGTATTTT; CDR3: CASSPTPSGGITDTQYF
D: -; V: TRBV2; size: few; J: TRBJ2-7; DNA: TGTGCCAGCACCCTCACCCCCCGGGGAAACGAGCAGTACTTC; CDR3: CASTLTPRGNEQYF
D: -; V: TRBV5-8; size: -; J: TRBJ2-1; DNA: TGTGCCAGCAGCTTGCTGCCAGCAAGGGACAATGAGCAGTTCTTC; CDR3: CASSLLPARDNEQFF
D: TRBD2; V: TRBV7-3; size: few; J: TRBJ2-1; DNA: TGTGCCAGCAGCCCGCTGACTAGCGGAGGAGCCTACAATGAGCAGTTCTTC; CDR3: CASSPLTSGGAYNEQFF
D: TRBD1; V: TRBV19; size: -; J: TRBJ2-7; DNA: TGTGCCAGTAGTGGATGGGACAGTCCAAACGAGCAGTACTTC; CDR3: CASSGWDSPNEQYF
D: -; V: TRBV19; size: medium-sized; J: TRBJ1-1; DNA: TGTGCCAGTCTTACGACACGGGCGGGGGTTGAAGCTTTCTTT; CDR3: CASLTTRAGVEAFF
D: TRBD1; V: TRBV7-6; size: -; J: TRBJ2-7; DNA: TGTGCCAGCAGCCGAGGGGACAGGGAAGAGACATACGAGCAGTACTTC; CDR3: CASSRGDREETYEQYF
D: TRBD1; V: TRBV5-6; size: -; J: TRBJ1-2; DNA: TGTGCCAGCAGCCCCCCGACAGGGGGCGGTGGCTACACCTTC; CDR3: CASSPPTGGGGYTF
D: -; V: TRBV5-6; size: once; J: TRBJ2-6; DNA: TGTGCCAGCAGCCCGCGAGGGTGGGGGGCCAACGTCCTGACTTTC; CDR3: CASSPRGWGANVLTF
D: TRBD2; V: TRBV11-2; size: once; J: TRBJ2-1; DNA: TGTGCCAGCTTTAGCGGGGGGAATGAGCAGTTCTTC; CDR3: CASFSGGNEQFF
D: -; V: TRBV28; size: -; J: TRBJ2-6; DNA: TGTGCCAGCAGTTCTACCGCATCTGGGGCCAACGTCCTGACTTTC; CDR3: CASSSTASGANVLTF
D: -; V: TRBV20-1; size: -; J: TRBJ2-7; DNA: TGCAGTGCTAGAGGGGGGCTGGAGCAGTACTTC; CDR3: CSARGGLEQYF
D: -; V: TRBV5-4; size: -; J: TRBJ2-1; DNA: TGTGCCAGCAGCTTGGGGCTCTTCAATGAGCAGTTCTTC; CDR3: CASSLGLFNEQFF
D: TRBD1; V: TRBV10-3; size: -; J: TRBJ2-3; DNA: TGTGCCATCGTCCGGGACAGTTACACAGATACGCAGTATTTT; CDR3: CAIVRDSYTDTQYF
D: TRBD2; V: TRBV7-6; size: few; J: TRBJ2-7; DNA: TGTGCCAGCAGCTCCCTAGCGGGAGGGCCCCCCGAGCAGTACTTC; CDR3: CASSSLAGGPPEQYF
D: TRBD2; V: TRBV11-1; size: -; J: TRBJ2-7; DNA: TGTGCCAGCAGCTTAGGGACTAGCGGTACGCAGCAGTACTTC; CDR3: CASSLGTSGTQQYF
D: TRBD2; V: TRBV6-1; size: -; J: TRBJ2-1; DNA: TGTGCCAGCAGTGAACTCCAGCGGGGGGGCCGCGATGAGCAGTTCTTC; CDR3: CASSELQRGGRDEQFF
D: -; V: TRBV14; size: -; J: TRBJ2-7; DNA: TGTGCCAGCAGCCACGCGGGCTGGCAGTACTTC; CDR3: CASSHAGWQYF
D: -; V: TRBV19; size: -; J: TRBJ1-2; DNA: TGTGCCAGTAGTACCACGACGGGACCCTATGGCTACACCTTC; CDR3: CASSTTTGPYGYTF
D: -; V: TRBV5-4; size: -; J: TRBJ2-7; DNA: TGTGCCAGCAGCTTGGCCGGGACTGGACCCTACGAGCAGTACTTC; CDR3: CASSLAGTGPYEQYF
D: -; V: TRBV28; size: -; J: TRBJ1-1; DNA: TGTGCCAGCACTCGTAGCTTAATGAACACTGAAGCTTTCTTT; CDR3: CASTRSLMNTEAFF
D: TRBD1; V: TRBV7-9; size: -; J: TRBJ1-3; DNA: TGTGCCAGCAGCTTTTGGGACAGCCCTGGAAACACCATATATTTT; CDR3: CASSFWDSPGNTIYF
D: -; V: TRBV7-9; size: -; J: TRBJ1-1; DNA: -; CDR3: CASSFFGQRETEAFF
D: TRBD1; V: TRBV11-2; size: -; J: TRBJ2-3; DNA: TGTGCCAGCAGCTTGACAGGGCCCAGGGATACGCAGTATTTT; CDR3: CASSLTGPRDTQYF
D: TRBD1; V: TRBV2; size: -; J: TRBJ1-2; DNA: TGTGCCAGCAAAGGGGGCGCGTGGGGTGGCTACACCTTC; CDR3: CASKGGAWGGYTF
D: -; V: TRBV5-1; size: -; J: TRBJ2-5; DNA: TGCGCCAGCAGCTTGGTGGGGGCCCAAGAGACCCAGTACTTC; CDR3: CASSLVGAQETQYF
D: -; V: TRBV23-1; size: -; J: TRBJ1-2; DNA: TGCGCCAGCAGCGCCCCTACAGGGTTTTATGGCTACACCTTC; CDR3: CASSAPTGFYGYTF
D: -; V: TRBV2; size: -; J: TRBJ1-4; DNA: TGTGCCAGCCGAGCAGAGATGGGGTTATCTAATGAAAAACTGTTTTTT; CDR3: CASRAEMGLSNEKLFF
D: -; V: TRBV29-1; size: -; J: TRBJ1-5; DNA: TGCAGCGTTACCACAGATAGCAATCAGCCCCAGCATTTT; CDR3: CSVTTDSNQPQHF
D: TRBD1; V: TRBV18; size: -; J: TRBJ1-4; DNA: TGTGCCAGCTCACCGACAGGGGGGCATGAAAAACTGTTTTTT; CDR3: CASSPTGGHEKLFF
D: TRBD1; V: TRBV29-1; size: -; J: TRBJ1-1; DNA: TGCAGCGTTGATTTTGGACAGGGGGGGATGAACACTGAAGCTTTCTTT; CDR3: CSVDFGQGGMNTEAFF
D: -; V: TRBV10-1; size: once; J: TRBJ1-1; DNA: TGCGCCAGCAGTGAAAGAAGTAACACTGAAGCTTTCTTT; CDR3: CASSERSNTEAFF